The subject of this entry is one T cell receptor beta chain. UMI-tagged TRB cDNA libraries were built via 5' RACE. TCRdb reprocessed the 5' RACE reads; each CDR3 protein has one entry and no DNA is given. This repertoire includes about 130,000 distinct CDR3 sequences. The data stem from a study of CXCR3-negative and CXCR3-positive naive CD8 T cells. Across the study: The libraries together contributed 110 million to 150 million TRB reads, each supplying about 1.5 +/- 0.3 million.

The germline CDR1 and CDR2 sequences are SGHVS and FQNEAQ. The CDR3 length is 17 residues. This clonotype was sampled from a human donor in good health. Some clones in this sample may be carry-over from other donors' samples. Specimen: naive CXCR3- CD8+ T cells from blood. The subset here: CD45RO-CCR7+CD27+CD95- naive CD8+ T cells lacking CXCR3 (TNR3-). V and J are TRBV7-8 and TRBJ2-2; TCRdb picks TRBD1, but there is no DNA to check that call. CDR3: CASSLTGKVVFTGELFF.